This T cell receptor (beta chain) was observed in a study of shared clonotypes between healthy human individuals. Study-wide findings and caveats: Investigators collected only blood, and repertoires in tissues likely differ.

The genomic DNA of each subset was split evenly across several immunoSEQ plates. Clones were read by immunoSEQ multiplex PCR, and TCRdb kept only the in-frame ones, dropping some. The data hold 550,000 to 850,000 clones, with roughly 72% observed a single time. This clone was counted once. What it recognizes is unknown. This CDR3 has 13 residues. CDR1 and CDR2 (germline): SQVTM, ANQGSEA. Trimming took off 4 bases at V and 8 bases at J, with 17 bases between the two ends. Donors were healthy HIV-negative adults without recently reported acute infections or vaccinations. This receptor was identified in a woman in her twenties or thirties in good health. V usage is TRBV29-1 and J usage is TRBJ1-2; D is uncertain. Sequencing used memory CD4+ T cells sorted from blood. Subset in this sample: CD45RA-negative fraction. The CDR3 loop is CSVGEVSSLGYTF. The CDR3, as DNA: TGCAGCGTTGGCGAGGTCAGCAGTTTGGGCTACACCTTC.